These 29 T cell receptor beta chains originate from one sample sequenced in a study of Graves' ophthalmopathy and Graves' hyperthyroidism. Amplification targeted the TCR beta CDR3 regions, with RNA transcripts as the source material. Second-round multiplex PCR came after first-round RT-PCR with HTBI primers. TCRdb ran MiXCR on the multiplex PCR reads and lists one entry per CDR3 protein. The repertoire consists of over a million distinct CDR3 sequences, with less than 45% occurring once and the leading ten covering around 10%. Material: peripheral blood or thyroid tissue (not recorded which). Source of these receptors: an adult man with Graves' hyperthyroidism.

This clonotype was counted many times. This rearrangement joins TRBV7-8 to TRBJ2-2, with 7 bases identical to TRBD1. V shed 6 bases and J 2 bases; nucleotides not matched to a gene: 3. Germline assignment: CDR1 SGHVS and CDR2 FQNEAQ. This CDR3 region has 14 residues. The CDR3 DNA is TGTGCCAGCAGGCAGGGGGAAAACACCGGGGAGCTGTTTTTT. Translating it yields CASRQGENTGELFF.

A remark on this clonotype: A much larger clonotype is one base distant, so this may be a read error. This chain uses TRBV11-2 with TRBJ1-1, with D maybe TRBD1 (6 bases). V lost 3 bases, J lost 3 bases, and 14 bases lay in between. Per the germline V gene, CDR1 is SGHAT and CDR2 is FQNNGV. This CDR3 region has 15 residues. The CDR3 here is CASSLEQTGDTEAFF. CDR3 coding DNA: TGTGCCAGCAGCTTGGAACAGACAGGAGACACTGAAGCTTTCTTT.

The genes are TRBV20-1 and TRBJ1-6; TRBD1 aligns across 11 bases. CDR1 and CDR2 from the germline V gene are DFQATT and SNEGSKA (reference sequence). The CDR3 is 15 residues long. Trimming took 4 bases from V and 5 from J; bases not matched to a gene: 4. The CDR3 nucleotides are TGCAGTGCTATCGGACAGGGGGCGAATAATTCACCCCTCCACTTT. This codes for CSAIGQGANNSPLHF.

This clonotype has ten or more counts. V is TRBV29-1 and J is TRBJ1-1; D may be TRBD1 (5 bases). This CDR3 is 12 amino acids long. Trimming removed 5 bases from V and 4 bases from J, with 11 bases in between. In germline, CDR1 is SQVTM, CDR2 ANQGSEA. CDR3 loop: CSVMGVSTEAFF. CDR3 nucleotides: TGCAGCGTTATGGGGGTTAGCACTGAAGCTTTCTTT.

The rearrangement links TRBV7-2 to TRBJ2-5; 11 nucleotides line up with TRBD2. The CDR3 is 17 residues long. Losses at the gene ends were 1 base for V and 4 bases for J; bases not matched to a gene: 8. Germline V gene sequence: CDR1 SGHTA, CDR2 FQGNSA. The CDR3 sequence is CASSLVARLAGGETQYF. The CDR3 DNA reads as TGTGCCAGCAGCTTAGTGGCCCGGCTAGCGGGGGGAGAGACCCAGTACTTC.

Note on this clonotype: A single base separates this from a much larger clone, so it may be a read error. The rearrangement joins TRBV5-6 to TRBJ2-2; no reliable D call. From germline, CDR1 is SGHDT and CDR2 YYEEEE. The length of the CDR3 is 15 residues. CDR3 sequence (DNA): TGTGCCAGCAGCCCTGGCGGCCCCAACACCTGGGAGCTGTTTTTT. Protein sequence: CASSPGGPNTWELFF.

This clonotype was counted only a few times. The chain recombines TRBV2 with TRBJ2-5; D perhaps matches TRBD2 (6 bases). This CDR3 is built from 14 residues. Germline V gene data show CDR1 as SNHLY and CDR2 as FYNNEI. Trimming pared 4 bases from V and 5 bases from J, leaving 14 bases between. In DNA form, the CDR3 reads TGTGCCAGCAGTGGTAGGGACTCTTTGGAGACCCAGTACTTC. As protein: CASSGRDSLETQYF. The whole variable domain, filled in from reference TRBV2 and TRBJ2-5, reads EPEVTQTPSHQVTQMGQEVILRCVPISNHLYFYWYRQILGQKVEFLVSFYNNEISEKSEIFDDQFSVERPDGSNFTLKIRSTKLEDSAMYFCASSGRDSLETQYFGPGTRLLVL.

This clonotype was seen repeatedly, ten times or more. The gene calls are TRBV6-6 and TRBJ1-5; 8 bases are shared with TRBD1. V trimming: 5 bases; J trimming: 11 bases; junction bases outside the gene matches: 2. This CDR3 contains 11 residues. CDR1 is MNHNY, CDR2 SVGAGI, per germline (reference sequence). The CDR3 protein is CASSHRGAQHF. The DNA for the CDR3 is TGTGCCAGCAGTCACAGGGGGGCCCAGCATTTT.

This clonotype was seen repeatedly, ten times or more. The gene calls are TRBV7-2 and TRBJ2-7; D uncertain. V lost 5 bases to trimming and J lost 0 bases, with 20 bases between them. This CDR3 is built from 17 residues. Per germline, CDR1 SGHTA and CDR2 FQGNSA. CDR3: CASSPPPGRPISYEQYF. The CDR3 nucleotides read TGTGCCAGCAGCCCACCGCCCGGACGGCCAATCTCCTACGAGCAGTACTTC.

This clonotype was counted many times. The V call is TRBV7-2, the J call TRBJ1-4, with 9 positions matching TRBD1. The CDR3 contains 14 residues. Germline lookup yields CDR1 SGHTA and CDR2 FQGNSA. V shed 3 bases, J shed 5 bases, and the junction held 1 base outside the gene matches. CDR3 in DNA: TGTGCCAGCAGCTTCGGGACAGGGAATGAAAAACTGTTTTTT. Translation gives CASSFGTGNEKLFF.

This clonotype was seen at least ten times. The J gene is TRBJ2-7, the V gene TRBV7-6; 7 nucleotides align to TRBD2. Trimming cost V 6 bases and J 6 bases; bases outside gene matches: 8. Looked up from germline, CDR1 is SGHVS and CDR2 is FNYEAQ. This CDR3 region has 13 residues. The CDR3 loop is CASRPAGEVEQYF. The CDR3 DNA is TGTGCCAGCAGACCCGCGGGGGAGGTCGAGCAGTACTTC.

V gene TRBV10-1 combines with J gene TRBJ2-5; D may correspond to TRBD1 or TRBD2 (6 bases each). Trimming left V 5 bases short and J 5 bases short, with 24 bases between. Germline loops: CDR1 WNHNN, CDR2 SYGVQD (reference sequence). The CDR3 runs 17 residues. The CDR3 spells CASSSTGTGANVETQYF. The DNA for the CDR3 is TGCGCCAGCAGTTCCACAGGGACTGGGGCCAACGTGGAGACCCAGTACTTC.

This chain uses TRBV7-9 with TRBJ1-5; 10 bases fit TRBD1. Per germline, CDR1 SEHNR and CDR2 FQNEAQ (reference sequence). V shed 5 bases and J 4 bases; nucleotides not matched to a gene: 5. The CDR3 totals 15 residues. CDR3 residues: CASSHGQGGNQPQHF. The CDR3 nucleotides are TGTGCCAGCAGCCACGGACAGGGGGGGAATCAGCCCCAGCATTTT.

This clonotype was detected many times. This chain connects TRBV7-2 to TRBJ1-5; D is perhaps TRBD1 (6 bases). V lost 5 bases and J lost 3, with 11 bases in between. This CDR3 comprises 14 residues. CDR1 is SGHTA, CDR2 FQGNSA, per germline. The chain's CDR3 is CASSQGLINQPQHF. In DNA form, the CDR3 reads TGTGCCAGCAGCCAGGGGCTGATCAATCAGCCCCAGCATTTT.

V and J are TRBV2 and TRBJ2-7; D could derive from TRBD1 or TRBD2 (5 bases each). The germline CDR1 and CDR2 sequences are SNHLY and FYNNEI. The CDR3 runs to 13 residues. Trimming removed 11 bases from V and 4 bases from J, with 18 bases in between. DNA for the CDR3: TGTGCCTGGAGTGTAGGGACCGGGTACGAGCAGTACTTC. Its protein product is CAWSVGTGYEQYF.

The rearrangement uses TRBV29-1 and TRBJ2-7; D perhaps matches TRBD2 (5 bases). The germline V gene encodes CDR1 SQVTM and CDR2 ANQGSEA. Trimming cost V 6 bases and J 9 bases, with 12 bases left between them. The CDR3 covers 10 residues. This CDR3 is CSVGEGGQYF. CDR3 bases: TGCAGCGTGGGCGAGGGCGGGCAGTACTTC.

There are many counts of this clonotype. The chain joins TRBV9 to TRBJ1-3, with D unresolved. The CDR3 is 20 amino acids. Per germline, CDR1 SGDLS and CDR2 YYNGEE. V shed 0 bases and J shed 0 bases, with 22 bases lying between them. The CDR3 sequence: CASSVESGDWAESSGNTIYF. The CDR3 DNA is TGTGCCAGCAGCGTAGAGAGTGGAGACTGGGCGGAGAGCTCTGGAAACACCATATATTTT.

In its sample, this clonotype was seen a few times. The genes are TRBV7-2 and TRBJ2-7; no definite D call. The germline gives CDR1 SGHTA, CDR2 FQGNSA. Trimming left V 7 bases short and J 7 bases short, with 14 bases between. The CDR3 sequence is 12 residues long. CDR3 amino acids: CASILGSLEQYF. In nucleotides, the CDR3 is TGTGCCAGCATTCTGGGGTCCTTGGAGCAGTACTTC. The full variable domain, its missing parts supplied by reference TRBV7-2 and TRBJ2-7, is GAGVSQSPSNKVTEKGKDVELRCDPISGHTALYWYRQSLGQGLEFLIYFQGNSAPDKSGLPSDRFSAERTGGSVSTLTIQRTQQEDSAVYLCASILGSLEQYFGPGTRLTVT.

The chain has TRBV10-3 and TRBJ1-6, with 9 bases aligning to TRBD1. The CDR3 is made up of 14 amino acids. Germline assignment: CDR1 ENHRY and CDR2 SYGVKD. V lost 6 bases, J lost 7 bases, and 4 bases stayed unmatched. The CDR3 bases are TGTGCCATCAGAGCGGGACAGGGAAATTCACCCCTCCACTTT. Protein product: CAIRAGQGNSPLHF.

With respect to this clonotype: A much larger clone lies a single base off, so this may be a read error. CDR3 loop: CASSDSIWGGTEAFF. CDR3 DNA sequence: TGTGCCAGCAGTGACTCGATTTGGGGTGGCACTGAAGCTTTCTTT. V usage is TRBV6-1 and J usage is TRBJ1-1; the D is unclear. The germline gives CDR1 MNHNS, CDR2 SASEGT. V lost 3 bases to trimming and J lost 4 bases, with 15 bases between them. This CDR3 is 15 amino acids long.

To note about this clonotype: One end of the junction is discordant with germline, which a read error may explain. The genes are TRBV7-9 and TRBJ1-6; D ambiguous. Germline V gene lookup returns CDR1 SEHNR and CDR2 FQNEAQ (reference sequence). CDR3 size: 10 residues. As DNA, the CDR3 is TGTGCCAGCAGCTTAAACCCAAACTACTTT. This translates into CASSLNPNYF.

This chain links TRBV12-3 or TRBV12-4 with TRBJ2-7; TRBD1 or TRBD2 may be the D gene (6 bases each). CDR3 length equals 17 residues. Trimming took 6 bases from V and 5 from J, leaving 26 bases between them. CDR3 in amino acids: CASSVTPVRDGGHEQYF. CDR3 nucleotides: TGTGCCAGCAGCGTAACTCCCGTCCGGGACGGGGGCCACGAGCAGTACTTC.

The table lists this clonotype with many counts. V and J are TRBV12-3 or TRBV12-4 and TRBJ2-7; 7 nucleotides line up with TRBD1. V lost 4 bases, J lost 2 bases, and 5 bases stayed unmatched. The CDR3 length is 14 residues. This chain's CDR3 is CASSYFGTAYEQYF. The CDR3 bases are TGTGCCAGCAGTTACTTCGGGACAGCCTACGAGCAGTACTTC.

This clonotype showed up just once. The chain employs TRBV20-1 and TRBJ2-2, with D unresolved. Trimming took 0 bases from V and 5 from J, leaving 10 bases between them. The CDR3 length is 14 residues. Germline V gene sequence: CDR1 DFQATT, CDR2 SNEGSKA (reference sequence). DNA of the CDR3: TGCAGTGCTAGAGATCGGGCCCAGACCGGGGAGCTGTTTTTT. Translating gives CSARDRAQTGELFF.

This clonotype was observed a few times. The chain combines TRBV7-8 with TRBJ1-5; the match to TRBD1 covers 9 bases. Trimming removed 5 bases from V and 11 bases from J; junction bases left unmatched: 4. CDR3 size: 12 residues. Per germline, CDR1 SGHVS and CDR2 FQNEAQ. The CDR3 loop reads CASSGDRETQHF. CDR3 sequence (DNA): TGTGCCAGCAGCGGGGACAGGGAGACCCAGCATTTT. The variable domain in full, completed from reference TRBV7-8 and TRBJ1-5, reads GAGVSQSPRYKVAKRGQDVALRCDPISGHVSLFWYQQALGQGPEFLTYFQNEAQLDKSGLPSDRFFAERPEGSVSTLKIQRTQQEDSAVYLCASSGDRETQHFGDGTRLSIL.

The CDR3, as DNA: TGTGCCATCAGTGAGTCAACAGCCGAGCAGTACTTC. Encoded protein: CAISESTAEQYF. The rearrangement joins TRBV10-3 to TRBJ2-7; no firm D call. Germline V gene lookup returns CDR1 ENHRY and CDR2 SYGVKD. V lost 0 bases and J 6 bases, leaving 6 bases between the germline ends. The CDR3 consists of 12 residues.

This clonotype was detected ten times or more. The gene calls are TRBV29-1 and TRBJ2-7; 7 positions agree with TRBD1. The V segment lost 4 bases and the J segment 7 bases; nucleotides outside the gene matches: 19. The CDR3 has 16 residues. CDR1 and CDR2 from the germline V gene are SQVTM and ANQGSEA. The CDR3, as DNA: TGCAGCGTTGGACCCGCAGGGGGATCCCCTATACGGGAGCAGTACTTC. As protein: CSVGPAGGSPIREQYF.

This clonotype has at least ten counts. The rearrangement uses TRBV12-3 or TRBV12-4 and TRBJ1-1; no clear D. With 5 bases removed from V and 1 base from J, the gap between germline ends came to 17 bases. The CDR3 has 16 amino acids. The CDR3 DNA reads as TGTGCCAGCAGTCCCTCATTGGTGACGAAGAACACTGAAGCTTTCTTT. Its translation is CASSPSLVTKNTEAFF.

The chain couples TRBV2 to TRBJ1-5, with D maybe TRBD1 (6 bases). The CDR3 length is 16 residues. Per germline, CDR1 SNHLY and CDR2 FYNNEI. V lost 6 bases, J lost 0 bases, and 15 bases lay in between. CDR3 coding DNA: TGTGCCAGCAGGGACAACCGGGACACTAGCAATCAGCCCCAGCATTTT. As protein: CASRDNRDTSNQPQHF.